Below are 9 T cell receptor beta chains sequenced from a single sample in a study of CD8 T cells in ankylosing spondylitis. A single record per CDR3 protein comes from TCRdb applying MiXCR to the 5' RACE reads. The repertoire consists of tens of thousands of distinct CDR3 sequences, with approximately 30% occurring once and the leading ten covering roughly three fifths. The specimen was blood, either unsorted or a sorted T cell fraction (not recorded which). All receptors derive from a male donor with ankylosing spondylitis or in good health (not recorded which).

This clonotype has more than one count but fewer than ten. The V call is TRBV7-3, the J call TRBJ2-3; D remains unclear. Trimming took 4 bases from V and 12 from J, leaving 20 bases between them. The CDR3 is 14 amino acids. Germline V gives CDR1 SGHTA, CDR2 FQGTGA. CDR3 in amino acids: CASSSGLTSWSQYF. The CDR3 DNA reads TGTGCCAGCAGCTCTGGGCTGACTTCCTGGTCCCAGTATTTT.

This clonotype was observed a few times. The chain links TRBV5-1 to TRBJ2-3; D not certain. V lost 0 bases, J lost 12 bases, and 11 bases lay in between. This CDR3 contains 12 residues. Germline V lookup: CDR1 SGHRS, CDR2 YFSETQ. The CDR3 bases are TGCGCCAGCAGCTTGGAGGACCCTCCACAGTATTTT. Its protein product is CASSLEDPPQYF. Full variable domain (missing parts from reference TRBV5-1 and TRBJ2-3): KAGVTQTPRYLIKTRGQQVTLSCSPISGHRSVSWYQQTPGQGLQFLFEYFSETQRNKGNFPGRFSGRQFSNSRSEMNVSTLELGDSALYLCASSLEDPPQYFGPGTRLTVL.

The chain combines TRBV20-1 with TRBJ2-1; 10 nucleotides match TRBD2. The junction had 10 bases not matched to a gene; V was cut back by 5 bases and J by 9 bases. Looked up from germline, CDR1 is DFQATT and CDR2 is SNEGSKA (reference sequence). The CDR3 sequence is 14 residues long. The DNA for the CDR3 is TGCAGTGCTCCGAGCCTAGCGGGAGAGGGTGAGCAGTTCTTC. This translates into CSAPSLAGEGEQFF.

The CDR3 DNA reads as TGCGCCAGCAGTCCCAGGGGCGTGGTGCCCTACGAGCAGTACTTC. This gives the protein CASSPRGVVPYEQYF. The rearrangement uses TRBV5-1 and TRBJ2-7; possibly TRBD1 for D (6 bases). CDR3 length equals 15 residues. Germline loops: CDR1 SGHRS, CDR2 YFSETQ. V lost 5 bases, J lost 2 bases, and 17 bases lay in between.

This clonotype showed up many times. The chain uses TRBV7-9 and TRBJ1-1; D gene uncertain. The V end lost 5 bases, the J end lost 10 bases, and 17 bases lay between the germline ends. The CDR3 has 13 amino acids. Per the germline V gene, CDR1 is SEHNR and CDR2 is FQNEAQ (reference sequence). CDR3 nucleotides: TGTGCCAGCAGCGCCCCAGCGGCAGCCGGAGCTTTCTTT. This gives the protein CASSAPAAAGAFF.

This clonotype has a handful of counts. This chain joins TRBV20-1 and TRBJ2-5, with 11 bases matching TRBD2. There are 17 residues in the CDR3. V dropped 5 bases and J dropped 5; count of bases not matched to a gene: 16. Germline V gene sequence: CDR1 DFQATT, CDR2 SNEGSKA (reference sequence). This CDR3 is CSALPVEIAGGQETQYF. The CDR3 region has the DNA TGCAGTGCTCTTCCCGTTGAGATAGCGGGGGGGCAGGAGACCCAGTACTTC.

The CDR3: CASSQGYYEQYF. In nucleotides, the CDR3 is TGTGCCAGCAGCCAAGGATACTACGAGCAGTACTTC. The genes are TRBV3-1 and TRBJ2-7; no definite D call. V was trimmed by 1 base and J by 3 bases, leaving 4 bases between them. Looked up from germline, CDR1 is LGHDT and CDR2 is YNNKEL (reference sequence). This CDR3 spans 12 amino acids.

The gene calls are TRBV5-1 and TRBJ2-5, with D unresolved. Trimming removed 2 bases at V and 0 bases at J, with 8 bases between. CDR1 SGHRS and CDR2 YFSETQ come from the germline V gene. CDR3 size: 14 residues. The CDR3 loop reads CASSLIGYQETQYF. The CDR3 DNA reads as TGCGCCAGCAGCTTAATAGGATACCAAGAGACCCAGTACTTC.

V usage is TRBV29-1 and J usage is TRBJ2-3; TRBD2 agrees at 12 bases. J gave up 3 bases and V 7 bases, and 8 bases lay outside the gene matches. Germline CDR1 and CDR2: SQVTM and ANQGSEA. The CDR3 is made up of 15 amino acids. For the CDR3, the DNA is TGCAGCGCGACCGGACTAGCGGGAAGTACAGATACGCAGTATTTT. Its protein product is CSATGLAGSTDTQYF.